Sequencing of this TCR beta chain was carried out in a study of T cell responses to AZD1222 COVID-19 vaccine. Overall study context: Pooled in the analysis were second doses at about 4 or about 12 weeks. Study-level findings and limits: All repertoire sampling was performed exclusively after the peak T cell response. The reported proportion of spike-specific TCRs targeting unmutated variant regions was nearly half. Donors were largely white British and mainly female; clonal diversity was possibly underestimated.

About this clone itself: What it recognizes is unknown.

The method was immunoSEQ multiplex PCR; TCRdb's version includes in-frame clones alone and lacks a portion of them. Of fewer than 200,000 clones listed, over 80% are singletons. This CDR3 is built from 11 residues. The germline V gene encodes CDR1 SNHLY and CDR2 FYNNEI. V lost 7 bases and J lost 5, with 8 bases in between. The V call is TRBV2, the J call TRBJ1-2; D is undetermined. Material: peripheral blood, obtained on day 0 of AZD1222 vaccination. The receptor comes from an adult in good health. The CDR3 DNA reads TGTGCCAGCACCGACACGTATGGCTACACCTTC. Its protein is CASTDTYGYTF.